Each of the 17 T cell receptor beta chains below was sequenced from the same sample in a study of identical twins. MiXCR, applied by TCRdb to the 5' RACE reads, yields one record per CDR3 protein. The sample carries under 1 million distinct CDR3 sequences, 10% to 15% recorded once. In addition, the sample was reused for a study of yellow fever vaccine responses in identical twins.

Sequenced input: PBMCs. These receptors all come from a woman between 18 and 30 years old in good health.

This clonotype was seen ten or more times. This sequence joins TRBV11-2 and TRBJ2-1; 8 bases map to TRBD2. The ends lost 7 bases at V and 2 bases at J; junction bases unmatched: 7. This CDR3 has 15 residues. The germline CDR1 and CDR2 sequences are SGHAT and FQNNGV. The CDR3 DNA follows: TGTGCCAGCATCCTCGGGGGGGGAACCTACAATGAGCAGTTCTTC. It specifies CASILGGGTYNEQFF.

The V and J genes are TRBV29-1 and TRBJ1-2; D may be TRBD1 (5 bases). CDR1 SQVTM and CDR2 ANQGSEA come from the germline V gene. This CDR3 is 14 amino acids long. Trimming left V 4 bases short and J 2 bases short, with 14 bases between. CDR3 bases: TGCAGCGTTGCTACAGGAGAATGGAACTATGGCTACACCTTC. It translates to CSVATGEWNYGYTF.

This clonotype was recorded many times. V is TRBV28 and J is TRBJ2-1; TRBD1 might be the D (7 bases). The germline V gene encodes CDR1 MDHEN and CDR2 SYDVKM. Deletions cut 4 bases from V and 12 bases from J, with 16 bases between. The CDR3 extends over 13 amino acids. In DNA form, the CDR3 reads TGTGCCAGCAGTTCCGATGGACAGGAGGGGCAGTTCTTC. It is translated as CASSSDGQEGQFF.

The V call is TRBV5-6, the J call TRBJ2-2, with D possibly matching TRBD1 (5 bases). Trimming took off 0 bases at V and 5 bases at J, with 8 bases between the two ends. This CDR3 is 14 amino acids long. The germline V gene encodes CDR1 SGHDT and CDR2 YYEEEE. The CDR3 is CASSLAAGTGELFF. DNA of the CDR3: TGTGCCAGCAGCTTGGCCGCAGGGACCGGGGAGCTGTTTTTT. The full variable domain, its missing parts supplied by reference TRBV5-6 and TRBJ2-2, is DAGVTQSPTHLIKTRGQQVTLRCSPKSGHDTVSWYQQALGQGPQFIFQYYEEEERQRGNFPDRFSGHQFPNYSSELNVNALLLGDSALYLCASSLAAGTGELFFGEGSRLTVL.

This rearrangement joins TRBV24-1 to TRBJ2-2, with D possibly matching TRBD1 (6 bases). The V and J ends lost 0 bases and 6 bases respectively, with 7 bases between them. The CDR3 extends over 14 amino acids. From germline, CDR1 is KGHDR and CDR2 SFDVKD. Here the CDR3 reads CATSDLSGAGELFF. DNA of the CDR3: TGTGCCACCAGTGATTTGTCAGGGGCCGGGGAGCTGTTTTTT.

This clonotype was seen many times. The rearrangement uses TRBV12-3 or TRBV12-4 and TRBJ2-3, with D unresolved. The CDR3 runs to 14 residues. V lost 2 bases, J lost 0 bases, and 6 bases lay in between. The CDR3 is CASSLSPSTDTQYF. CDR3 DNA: TGTGCCAGCAGTTTAAGTCCTAGCACAGATACGCAGTATTTT.

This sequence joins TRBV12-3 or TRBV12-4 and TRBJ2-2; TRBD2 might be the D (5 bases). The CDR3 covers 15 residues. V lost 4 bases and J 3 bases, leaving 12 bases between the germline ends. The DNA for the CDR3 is TGTGCCAGCAGTTCCTTCCGGGGAGACACCGGGGAGCTGTTTTTT. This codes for CASSSFRGDTGELFF.

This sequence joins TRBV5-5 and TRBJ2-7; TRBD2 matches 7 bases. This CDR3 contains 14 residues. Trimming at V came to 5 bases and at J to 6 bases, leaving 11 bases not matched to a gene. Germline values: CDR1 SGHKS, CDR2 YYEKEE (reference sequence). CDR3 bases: TGTGCCAGCAGGAGGGAGACTAGCCGTTCCGAGCAGTACTTC. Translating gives CASRRETSRSEQYF.

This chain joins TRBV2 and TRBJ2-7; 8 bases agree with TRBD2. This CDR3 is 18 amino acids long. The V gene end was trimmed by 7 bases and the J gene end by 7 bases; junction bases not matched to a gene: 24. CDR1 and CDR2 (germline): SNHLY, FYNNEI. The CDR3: CASICSLPGGDGGNEQYF. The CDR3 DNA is TGTGCCAGCATCTGTTCTTTACCGGGAGGGGACGGAGGAAATGAGCAGTACTTC.

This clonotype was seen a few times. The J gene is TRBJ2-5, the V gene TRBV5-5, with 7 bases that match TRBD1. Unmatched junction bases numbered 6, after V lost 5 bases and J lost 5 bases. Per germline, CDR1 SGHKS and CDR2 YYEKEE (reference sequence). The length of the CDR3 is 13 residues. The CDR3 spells CASSYGQVETQYF. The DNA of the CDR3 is TGTGCCAGCAGTTACGGACAGGTTGAGACCCAGTACTTC.

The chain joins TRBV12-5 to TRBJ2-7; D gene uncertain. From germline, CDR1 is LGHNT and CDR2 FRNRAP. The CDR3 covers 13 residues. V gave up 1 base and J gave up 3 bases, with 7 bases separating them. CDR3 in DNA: TGTGCTAGTGGTTTGGAAGACCTCTACGAGCAGTACTTC. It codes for CASGLEDLYEQYF.

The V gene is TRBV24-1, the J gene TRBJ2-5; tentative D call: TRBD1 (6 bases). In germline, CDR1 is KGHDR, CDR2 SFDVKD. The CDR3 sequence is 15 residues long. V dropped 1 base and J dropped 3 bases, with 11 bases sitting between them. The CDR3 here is CATSDFQGSKETQYF. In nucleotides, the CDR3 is TGTGCCACCAGTGATTTTCAGGGGTCCAAAGAGACCCAGTACTTC.

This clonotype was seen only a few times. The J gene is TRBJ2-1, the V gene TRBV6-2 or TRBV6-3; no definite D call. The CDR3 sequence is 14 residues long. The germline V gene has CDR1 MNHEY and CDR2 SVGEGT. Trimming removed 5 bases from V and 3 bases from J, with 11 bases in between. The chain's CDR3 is CASSPGSNYNEQFF. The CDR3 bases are TGTGCCAGCAGTCCTGGGTCGAACTACAATGAGCAGTTCTTC.

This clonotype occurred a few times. This chain's CDR3 is CASSFLSGGSDEQFF. The CDR3, as DNA: TGTGCCAGCAGCTTTTTGTCGGGAGGGTCTGATGAGCAGTTCTTC. The chain joins TRBV7-9 to TRBJ2-1; TRBD2 agrees at 8 bases. V lost 3 bases, J lost 8 bases, and 9 bases stayed unmatched. Per the germline V gene, CDR1 is SEHNR and CDR2 is FQNEAQ (reference sequence). The CDR3 is 15 residues long.

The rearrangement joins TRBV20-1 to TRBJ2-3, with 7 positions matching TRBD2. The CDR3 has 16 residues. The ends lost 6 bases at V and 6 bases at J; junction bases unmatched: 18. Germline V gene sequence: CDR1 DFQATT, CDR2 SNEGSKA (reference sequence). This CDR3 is CSARVADSGYQDTQYF. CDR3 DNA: TGCAGTGCCAGGGTAGCTGATAGCGGGTATCAGGATACGCAGTATTTT.

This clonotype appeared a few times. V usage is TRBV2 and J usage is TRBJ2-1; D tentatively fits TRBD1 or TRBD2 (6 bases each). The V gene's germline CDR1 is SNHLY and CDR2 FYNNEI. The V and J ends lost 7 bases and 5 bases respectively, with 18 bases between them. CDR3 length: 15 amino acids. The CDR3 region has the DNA TGTGCCAGCACCGAAGGGGGAGGACCCAACAATGAGCAGTTCTTC. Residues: CASTEGGGPNNEQFF.

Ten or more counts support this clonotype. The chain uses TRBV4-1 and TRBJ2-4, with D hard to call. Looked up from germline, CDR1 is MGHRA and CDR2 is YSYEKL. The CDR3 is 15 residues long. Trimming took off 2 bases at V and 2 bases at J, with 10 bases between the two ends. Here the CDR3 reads CASSQPVRSKNIQYF. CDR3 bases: TGCGCCAGCAGCCAACCCGTGAGGTCCAAAAACATTCAGTACTTC.